This TCR beta chain is drawn from a study of blood T cell repertoires in COVID-19. The CDR3 loop spans 23 amino acids. Produced via immunoSEQ multiplex PCR; TCRdb's table is partial and in-frame only. This repertoire shows approximately 170,000 clones, about 86% found once; its top ten account for less than 3%. This chain links TRBV21-1 with TRBJ2-4; TRBD1 is the table's D call, not checked against the DNA. TRBV21-1 is annotated as a pseudogene. The sequencing sample was made of peripheral blood. The receptor was isolated from a human donor with acute or convalescent COVID-19. The donor label of this sample is uncertain. CDR3 bases: TGTGCCAGCAGCAAAAGGGAAGGAAGTACGGGACAGGGGGTTGGCGGGGCCAAAAACATTCAGTACTTC. Its translation: CASSKREGSTGQGVGGAKNIQYF.